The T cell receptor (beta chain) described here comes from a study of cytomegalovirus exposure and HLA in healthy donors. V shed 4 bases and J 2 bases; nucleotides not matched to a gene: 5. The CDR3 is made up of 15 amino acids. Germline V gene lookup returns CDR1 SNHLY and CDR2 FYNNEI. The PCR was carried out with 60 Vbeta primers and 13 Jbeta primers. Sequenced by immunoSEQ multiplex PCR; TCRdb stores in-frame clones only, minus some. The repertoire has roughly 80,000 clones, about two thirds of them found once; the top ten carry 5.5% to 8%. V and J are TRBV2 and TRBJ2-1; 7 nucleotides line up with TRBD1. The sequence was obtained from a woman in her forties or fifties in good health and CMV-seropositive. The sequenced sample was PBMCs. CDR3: CASSGGGTAYNEQFF. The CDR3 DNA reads TGTGCCAGCAGTGGAGGGGGCACGGCCTACAATGAGCAGTTCTTC.